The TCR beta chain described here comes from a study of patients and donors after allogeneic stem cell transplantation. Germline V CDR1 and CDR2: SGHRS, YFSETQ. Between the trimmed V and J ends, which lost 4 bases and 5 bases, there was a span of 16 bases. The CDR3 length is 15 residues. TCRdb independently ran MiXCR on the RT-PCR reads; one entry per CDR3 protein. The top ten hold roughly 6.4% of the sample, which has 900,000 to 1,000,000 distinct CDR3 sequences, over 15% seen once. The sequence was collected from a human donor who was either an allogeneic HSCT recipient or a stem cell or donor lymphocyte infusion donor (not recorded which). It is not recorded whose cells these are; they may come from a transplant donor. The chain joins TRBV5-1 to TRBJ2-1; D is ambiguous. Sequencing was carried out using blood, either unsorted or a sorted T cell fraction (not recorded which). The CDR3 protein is CASSGRKITNNEQFF. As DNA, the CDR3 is TGCGCCAGCAGCGGTCGGAAAATTACAAACAATGAGCAGTTCTTC.